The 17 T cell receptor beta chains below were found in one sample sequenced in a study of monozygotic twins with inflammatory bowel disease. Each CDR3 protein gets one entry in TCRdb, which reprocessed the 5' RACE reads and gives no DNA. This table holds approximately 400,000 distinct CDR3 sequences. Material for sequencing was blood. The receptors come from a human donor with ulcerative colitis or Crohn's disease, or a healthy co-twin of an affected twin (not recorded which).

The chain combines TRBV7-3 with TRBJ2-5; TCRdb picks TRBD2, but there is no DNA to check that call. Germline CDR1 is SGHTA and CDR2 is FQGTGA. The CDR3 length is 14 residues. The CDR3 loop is CASSPTSDQETQYF.

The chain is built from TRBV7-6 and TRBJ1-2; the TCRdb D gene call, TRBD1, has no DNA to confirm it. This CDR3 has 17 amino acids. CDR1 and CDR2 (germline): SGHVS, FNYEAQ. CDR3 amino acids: CASSPGQGARYGYGYTF.

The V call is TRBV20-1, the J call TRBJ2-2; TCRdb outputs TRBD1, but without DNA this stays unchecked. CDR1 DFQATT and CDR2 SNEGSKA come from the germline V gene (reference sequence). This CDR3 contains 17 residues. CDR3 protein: CSARTGLAATNTGELFF.

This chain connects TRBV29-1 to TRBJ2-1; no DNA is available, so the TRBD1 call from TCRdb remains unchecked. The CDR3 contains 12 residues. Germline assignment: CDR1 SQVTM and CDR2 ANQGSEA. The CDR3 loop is CSARDTHNEQFF.

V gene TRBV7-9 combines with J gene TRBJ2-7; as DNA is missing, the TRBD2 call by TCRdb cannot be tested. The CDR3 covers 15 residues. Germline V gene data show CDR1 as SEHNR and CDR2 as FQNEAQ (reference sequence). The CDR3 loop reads CASSSVLVGDYEQYF.

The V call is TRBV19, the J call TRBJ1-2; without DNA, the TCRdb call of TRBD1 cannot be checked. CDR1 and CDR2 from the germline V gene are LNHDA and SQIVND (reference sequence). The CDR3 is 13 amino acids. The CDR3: CASSTGTVDSGTF.

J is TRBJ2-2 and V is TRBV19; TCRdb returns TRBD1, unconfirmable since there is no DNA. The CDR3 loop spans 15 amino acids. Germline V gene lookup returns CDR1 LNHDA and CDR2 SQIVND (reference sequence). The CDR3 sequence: CASSLGQGAPGELFF.

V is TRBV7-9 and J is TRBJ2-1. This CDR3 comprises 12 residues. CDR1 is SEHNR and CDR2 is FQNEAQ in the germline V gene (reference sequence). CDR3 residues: CASSLSPNEQFF.

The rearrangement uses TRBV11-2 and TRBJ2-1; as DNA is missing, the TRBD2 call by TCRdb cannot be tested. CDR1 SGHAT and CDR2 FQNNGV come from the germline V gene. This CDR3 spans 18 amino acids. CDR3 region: CASTAGGPSGGPYNEQFF.

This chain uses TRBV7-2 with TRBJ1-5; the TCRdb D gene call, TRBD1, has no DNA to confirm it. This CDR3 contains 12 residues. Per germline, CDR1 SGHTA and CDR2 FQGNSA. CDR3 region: CASSLRGVPQHF.

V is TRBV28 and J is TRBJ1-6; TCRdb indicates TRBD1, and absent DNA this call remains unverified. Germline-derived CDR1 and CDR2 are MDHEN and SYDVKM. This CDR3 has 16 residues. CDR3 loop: CASSLPGVTYNSPLHF.

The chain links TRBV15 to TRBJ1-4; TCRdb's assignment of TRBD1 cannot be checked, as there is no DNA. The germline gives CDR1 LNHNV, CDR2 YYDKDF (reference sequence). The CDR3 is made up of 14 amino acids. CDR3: CATSRDRGNEKLFF.

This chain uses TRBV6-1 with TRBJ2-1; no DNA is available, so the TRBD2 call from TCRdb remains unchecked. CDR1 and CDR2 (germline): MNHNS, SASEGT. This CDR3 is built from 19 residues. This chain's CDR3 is CASRSGTSGRKGSYNEQFF.

The CDR3 protein is CATSRRGARGTGELFF. V is TRBV15 and J is TRBJ2-2; TCRdb's D call of TRBD1 is untestable without DNA. This CDR3 is 16 amino acids long. Germline CDR1 reads LNHNV; CDR2 reads YYDKDF (reference sequence).

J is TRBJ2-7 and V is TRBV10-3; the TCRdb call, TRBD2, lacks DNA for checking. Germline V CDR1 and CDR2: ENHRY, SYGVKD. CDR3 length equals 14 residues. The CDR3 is CASSGADSAYEQYF.

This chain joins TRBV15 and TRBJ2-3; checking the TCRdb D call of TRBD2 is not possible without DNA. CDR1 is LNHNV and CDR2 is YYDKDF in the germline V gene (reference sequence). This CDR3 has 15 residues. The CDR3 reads CATSGTSRREDTQYF.

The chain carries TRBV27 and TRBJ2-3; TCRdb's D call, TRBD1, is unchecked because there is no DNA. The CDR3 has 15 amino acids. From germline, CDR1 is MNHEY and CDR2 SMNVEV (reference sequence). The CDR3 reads CASSLYGGGQDTQYF.